This T cell receptor beta chain was obtained from a study of blood T cell repertoires in COVID-19. The authors' processing: Using reference gene primer amplification, nucleated cell counts were estimated. Sequencing used immunoSEQ multiplex PCR; TCRdb keeps in-frame clones, though not all of them. The DNA gave D and trimming, while V, J and clone size come from that table. The table records around 130,000 clones, about 86% of them present only once. CDR3 length: 13 amino acids. CDR1 and CDR2 (germline): SGHAT, FQNNGV. J was trimmed by 4 bases and V by 6 bases; bases with no gene match: 6. The receptor was derived from a woman in her fifties or sixties with acute or convalescent COVID-19. The material sequenced was peripheral blood. The rearrangement uses TRBV11-2 and TRBJ2-7, with 7 bases that match TRBD2. CDR3 sequence reads: CASRPSGNYEQYF. The CDR3 DNA sequence: TGTGCCAGCAGACCTAGCGGCAATTACGAGCAGTACTTC. The full variable domain, rest sourced from reference TRBV11-2 and TRBJ2-7, is EAGVAQSPRYKIIEKRQSVAFWCNPISGHATLYWYQQILGQGPKLLIQFQNNGVVDDSQLPKDRFSAERLKGVDSTLKIQPAKLEDSAVYLCASRPSGNYEQYFGPGTRLTVT.